These T cell receptor beta chains were read from a single sample in a study of T cells expressing NK-cell markers. TCRdb reprocessed the 5' RACE reads; each CDR3 protein has one entry and no DNA is given. The sample totals 300,000 to 450,000 distinct CDR3 sequences. Sequencing was performed on blood T cells: a sorted CD56 or NKG2C T cell subset, CD4+ or CD8+ T cells, or bulk PBMC T cells (not recorded which). All receptors derive from a man between 18 and 69 years old in good health. CDR3s include the opening cysteine and the closing phenylalanine or tryptophan. Each record gives: CDR3 length, J gene, V gene, CDR3 protein.

16 TRBJ1-3 TRBV4-2 CASSRTGTGGGNTIYF
16 TRBJ2-5 TRBV6-2/TRBV6-3 CASSYSQQGRLWTQYF
16 TRBJ2-1 TRBV7-7 CASSPGGGGSYNEQFF
18 TRBJ1-5 TRBV11-2 CASSLEAQQGARNQPQHF
18 TRBJ2-1 TRBV11-1 CASSLAGLSSGRRNEQFF
15 TRBJ2-1 TRBV24-1 CATSDRDREWNEQFF
17 TRBJ2-2 TRBV7-8 CASSYPGGLAATGELFF
15 TRBJ2-1 TRBV6-1 CASRANERGVGEQFF
11 TRBJ1-2 TRBV29-1 CSVWDSGGYTF
16 TRBJ1-6 TRBV5-8 CASSRGARVPSSPLHF